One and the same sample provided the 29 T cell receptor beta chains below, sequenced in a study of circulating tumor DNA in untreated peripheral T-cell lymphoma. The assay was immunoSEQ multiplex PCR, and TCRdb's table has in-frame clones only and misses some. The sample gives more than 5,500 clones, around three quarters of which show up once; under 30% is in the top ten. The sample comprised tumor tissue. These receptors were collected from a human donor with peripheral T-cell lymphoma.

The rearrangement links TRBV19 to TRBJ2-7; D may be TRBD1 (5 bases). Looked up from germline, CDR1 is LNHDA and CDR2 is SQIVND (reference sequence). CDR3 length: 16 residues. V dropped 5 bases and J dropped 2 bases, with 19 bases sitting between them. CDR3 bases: TGTGCCAGTAGTTTTTCCATGGGCAGGGCGGCCTACGAGCAGTACTTC. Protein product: CASSFSMGRAAYEQYF.

CDR3 in amino acids: CSVVGSSSYEQYF. The CDR3, as DNA: TGCAGCGTTGTTGGGAGTAGCTCCTACGAGCAGTACTTC. J is TRBJ2-7 and V is TRBV29-1; the D gene is possibly TRBD2 (5 bases). The CDR3 extends over 13 amino acids. V was cut by 4 bases and J by 0 bases, with 10 bases left in between. CDR1 SQVTM and CDR2 ANQGSEA come from the germline V gene.

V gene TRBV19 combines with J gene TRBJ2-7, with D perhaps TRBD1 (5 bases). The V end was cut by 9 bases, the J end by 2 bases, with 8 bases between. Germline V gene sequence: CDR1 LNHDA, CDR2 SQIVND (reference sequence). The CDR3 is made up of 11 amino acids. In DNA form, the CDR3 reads TGTGCCAGCGGACAAACCTACGAGCAGTACTTC. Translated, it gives CASGQTYEQYF. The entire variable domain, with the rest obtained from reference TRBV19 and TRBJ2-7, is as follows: DGGITQSPKYLFRKEGQNVTLSCEQNLNHDAMYWYRQDPGQGLRLIYYSQIVNDFQKGDIAEGYSVSREKKESFPLTVTSAQKNPTAFYLCASGQTYEQYFGPGTRLTVT.

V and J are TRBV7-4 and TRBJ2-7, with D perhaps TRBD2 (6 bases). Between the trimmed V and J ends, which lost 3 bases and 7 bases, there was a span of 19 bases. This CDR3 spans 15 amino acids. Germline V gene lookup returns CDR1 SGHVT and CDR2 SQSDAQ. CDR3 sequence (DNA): TGTGCCAGCAGCTTGGATGGGAGGCTACTTGGGGAGCAGTACTTC. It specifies CASSLDGRLLGEQYF.

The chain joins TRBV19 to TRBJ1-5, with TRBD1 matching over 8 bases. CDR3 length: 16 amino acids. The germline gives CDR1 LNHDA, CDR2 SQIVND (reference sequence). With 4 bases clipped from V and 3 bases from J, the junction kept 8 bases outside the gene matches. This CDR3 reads CASSTFGTGNNQPQHF. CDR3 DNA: TGTGCCAGTAGTACATTCGGGACAGGCAACAATCAGCCCCAGCATTTT. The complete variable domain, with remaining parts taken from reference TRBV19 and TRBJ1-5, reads DGGITQSPKYLFRKEGQNVTLSCEQNLNHDAMYWYRQDPGQGLRLIYYSQIVNDFQKGDIAEGYSVSREKKESFPLTVTSAQKNPTAFYLCASSTFGTGNNQPQHFGDGTRLSIL.

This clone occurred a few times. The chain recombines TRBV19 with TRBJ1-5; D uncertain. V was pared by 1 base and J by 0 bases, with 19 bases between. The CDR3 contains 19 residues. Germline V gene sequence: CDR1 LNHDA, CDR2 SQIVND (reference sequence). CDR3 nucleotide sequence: TGTGCCAGTAGTATAGGCCACCAATCCGACGACTATAGCAATCAGCCCCAGCATTTT. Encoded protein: CASSIGHQSDDYSNQPQHF. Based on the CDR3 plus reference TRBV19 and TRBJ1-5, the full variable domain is DGGITQSPKYLFRKEGQNVTLSCEQNLNHDAMYWYRQDPGQGLRLIYYSQIVNDFQKGDIAEGYSVSREKKESFPLTVTSAQKNPTAFYLCASSIGHQSDDYSNQPQHFGDGTRLSIL.

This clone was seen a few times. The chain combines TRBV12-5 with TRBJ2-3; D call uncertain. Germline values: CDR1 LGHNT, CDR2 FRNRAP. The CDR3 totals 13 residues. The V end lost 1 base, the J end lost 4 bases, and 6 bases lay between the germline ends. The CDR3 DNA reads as TGTGCTAGTGGTTTGGGGGTGGCAGATACGCAGTATTTT. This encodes CASGLGVADTQYF.

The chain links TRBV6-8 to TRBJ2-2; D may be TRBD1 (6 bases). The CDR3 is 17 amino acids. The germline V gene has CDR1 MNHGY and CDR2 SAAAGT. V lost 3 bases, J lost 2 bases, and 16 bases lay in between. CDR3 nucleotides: TGTGCCAGCAGTTATGACCTTCCGGGACAAAACACCGGGGAGCTGTTTTTT. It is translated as CASSYDLPGQNTGELFF.

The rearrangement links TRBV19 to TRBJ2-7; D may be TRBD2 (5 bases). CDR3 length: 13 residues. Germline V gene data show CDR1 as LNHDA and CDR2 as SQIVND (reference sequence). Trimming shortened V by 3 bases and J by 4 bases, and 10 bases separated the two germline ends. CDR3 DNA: TGTGCCAGTAGTATTCTCGGGGTTTACGAGCAGTACTTC. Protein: CASSILGVYEQYF.

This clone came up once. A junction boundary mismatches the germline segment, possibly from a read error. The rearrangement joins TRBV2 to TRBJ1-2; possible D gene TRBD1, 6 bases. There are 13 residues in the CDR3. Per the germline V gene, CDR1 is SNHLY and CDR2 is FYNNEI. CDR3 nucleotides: TGTGCCAGCAGTGAATACAGGGACTATGACTACACCTTC. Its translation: CASSEYRDYDYTF.

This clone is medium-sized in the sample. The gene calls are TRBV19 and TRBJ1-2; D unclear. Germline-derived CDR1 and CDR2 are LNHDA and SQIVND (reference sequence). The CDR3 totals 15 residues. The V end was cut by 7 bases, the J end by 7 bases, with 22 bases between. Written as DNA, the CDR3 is TGTGCCAGTACTGACTACCGCGGGGAGTTGGGTGGCTACACCTTC. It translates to CASTDYRGELGGYTF.

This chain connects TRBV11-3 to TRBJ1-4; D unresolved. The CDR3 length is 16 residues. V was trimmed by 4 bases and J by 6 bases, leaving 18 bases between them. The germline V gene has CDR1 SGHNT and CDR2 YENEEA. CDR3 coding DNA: TGTGCCAGCAGCTCAAAGTATTATAATGGTTATGAAAAACTGTTTTTT. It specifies CASSSKYYNGYEKLFF.

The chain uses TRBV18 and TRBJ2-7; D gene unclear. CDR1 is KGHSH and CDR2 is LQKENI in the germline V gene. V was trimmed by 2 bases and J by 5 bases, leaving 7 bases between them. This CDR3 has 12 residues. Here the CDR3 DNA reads TGTGCCAGCTCACCAGGGGTGGACGAGCAGTACTTC. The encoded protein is CASSPGVDEQYF. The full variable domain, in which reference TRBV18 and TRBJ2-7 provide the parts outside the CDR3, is NAGVMQNPRHLVRRRGQEARLRCSPMKGHSHVYWYRQLPEEGLKFMVYLQKENIIDESGMPKERFSAEFPKEGPSILRIQQVVRGDSAAYFCASSPGVDEQYFGPGTRLTVT.

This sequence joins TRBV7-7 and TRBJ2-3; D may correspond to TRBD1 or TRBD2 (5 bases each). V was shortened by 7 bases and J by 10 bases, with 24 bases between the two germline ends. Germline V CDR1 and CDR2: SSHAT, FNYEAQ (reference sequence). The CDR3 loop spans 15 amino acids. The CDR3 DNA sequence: TGTGCCAGCACCCTAGGGGCGAGGGTCCCCGGGGCGCAGTATTTT. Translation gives CASTLGARVPGAQYF.

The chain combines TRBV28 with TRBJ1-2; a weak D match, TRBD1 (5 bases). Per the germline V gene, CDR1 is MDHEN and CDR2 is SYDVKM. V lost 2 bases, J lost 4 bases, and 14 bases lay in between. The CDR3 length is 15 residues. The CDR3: CASSLGGVQVYGYTF. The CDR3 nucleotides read TGTGCCAGCAGTTTAGGAGGGGTACAGGTCTATGGCTACACCTTC.

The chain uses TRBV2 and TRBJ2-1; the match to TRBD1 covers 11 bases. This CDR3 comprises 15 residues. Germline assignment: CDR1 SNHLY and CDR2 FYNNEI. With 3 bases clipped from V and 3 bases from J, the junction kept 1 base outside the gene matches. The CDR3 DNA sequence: TGTGCCAGCAGTGAGGGACAGGGGGGCTACAATGAGCAGTTCTTC. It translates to CASSEGQGGYNEQFF.

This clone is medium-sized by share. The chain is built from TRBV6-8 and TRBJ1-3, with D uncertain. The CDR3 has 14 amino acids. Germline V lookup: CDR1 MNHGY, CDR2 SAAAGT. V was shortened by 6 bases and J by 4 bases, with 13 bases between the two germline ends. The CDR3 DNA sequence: TGTGCCAGCAGAACTGACATGGACGGAAACACCATATATTTT. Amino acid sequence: CASRTDMDGNTIYF.

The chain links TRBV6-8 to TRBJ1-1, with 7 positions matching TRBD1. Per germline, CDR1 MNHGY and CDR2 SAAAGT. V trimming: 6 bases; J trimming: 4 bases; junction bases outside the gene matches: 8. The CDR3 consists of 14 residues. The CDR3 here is CASSSDRAGTEAFF. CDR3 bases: TGTGCCAGCAGCTCAGACAGGGCCGGCACTGAAGCTTTCTTT.

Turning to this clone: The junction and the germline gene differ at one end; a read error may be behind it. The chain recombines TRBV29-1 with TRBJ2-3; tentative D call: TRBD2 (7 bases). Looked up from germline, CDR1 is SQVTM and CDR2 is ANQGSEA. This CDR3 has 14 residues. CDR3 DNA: TGCAGCGTTCAAGAGGGGGGGATTACAGATACGCAGTATTTT. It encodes CSVQEGGITDTQYF.

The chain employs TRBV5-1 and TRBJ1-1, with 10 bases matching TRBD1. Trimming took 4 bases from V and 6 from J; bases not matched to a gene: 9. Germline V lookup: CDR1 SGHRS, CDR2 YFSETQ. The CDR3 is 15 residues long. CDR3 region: CASSQRQGAMSEAFF. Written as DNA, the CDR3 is TGCGCCAGCAGCCAGAGACAGGGGGCTATGTCTGAAGCTTTCTTT.

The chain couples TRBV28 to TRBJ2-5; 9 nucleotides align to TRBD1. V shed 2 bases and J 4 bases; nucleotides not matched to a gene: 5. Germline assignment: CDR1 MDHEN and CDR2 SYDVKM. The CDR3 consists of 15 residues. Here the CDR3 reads CASSLGQGFRETQYF. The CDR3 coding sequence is TGTGCCAGCAGTTTAGGACAGGGGTTTCGAGAGACCCAGTACTTC.

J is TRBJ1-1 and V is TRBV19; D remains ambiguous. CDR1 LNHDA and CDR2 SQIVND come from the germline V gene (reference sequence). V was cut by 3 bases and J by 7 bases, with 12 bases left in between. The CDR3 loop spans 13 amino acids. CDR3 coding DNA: TGTGCCAGTAGTATTTCCCTCTGGGGTGAAGCTTTCTTT. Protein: CASSISLWGEAFF.

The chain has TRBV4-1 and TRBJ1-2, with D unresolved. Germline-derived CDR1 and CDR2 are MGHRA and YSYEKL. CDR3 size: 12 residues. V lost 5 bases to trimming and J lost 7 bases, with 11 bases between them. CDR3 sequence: CASSLEGFGYTF. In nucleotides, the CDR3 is TGCGCCAGCAGCTTGGAAGGGTTTGGCTACACCTTC.

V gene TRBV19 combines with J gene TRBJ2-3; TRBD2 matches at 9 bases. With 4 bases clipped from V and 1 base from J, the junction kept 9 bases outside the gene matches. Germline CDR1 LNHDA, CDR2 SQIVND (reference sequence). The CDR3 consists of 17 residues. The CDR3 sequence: CASSRAYKRGGTDTQYF. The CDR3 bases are TGTGCCAGTAGTAGAGCTTATAAGCGGGGGGGCACAGATACGCAGTATTTT.

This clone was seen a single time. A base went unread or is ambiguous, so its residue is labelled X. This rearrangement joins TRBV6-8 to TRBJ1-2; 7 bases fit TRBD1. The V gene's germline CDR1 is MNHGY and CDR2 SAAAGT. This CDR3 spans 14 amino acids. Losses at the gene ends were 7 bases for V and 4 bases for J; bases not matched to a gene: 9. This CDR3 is CASXGSGGGYGYTF. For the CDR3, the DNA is TGTGCCAGCARTGGATCAGGGGGAGGCTATGGCTACACCTTC.

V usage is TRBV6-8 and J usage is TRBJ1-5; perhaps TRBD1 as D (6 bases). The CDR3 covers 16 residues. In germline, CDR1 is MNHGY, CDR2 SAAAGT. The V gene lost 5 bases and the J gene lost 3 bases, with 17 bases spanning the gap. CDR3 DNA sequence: TGTGCCAGCAGTCAGCTCGGGACATCTCACAATCAGCCCCAGCATTTT. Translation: CASSQLGTSHNQPQHF.

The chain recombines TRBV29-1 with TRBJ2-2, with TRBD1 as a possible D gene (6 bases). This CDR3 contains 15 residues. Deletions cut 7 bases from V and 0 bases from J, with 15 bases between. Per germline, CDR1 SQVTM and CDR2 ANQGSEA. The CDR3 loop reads CSGLQGSSNTGELFF. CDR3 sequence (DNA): TGCAGCGGCCTCCAGGGGTCCTCGAACACCGGGGAGCTGTTTTTT.

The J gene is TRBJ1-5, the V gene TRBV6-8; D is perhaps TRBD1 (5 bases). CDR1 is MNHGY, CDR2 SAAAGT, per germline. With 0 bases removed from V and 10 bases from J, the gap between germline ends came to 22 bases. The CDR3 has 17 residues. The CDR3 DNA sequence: TGTGCCAGCAGTTACTCCGCGACAGAGCTGGTTGTGAGTCCCCAGCATTTT. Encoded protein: CASSYSATELVVSPQHF.

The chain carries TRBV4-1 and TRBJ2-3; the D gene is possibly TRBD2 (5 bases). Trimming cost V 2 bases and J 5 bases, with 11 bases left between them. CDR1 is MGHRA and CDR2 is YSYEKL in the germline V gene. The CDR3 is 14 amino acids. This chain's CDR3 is CASSQLYRGDTQYF. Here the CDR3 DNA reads TGCGCCAGCAGCCAATTATATCGGGGAGATACGCAGTATTTT.